The entry below describes one T cell receptor (beta chain). Germline CDR1 reads ENHRY; CDR2 reads SYGVKD. V lost 4 bases and J 1 base, leaving 11 bases between the germline ends. The CDR3 contains 15 residues. This entry is derived from a study of blood T cell repertoires in COVID-19. Study overall: Both acute and convalescent COVID-19 samples were obtained from the United States, Italy and Spain.

In the study's own analysis: Using reference gene primer amplification, nucleated cell counts were estimated. Sequencing used immunoSEQ multiplex PCR; TCRdb keeps in-frame clones, though not all of them. The DNA gave D and trimming, while V, J and clone size come from that table. The top ten clones hold about 5.2% of a sample with about 330,000 clones, approximately 89% of them seen once. This sequence was found in a woman in her 30s who had recovered from COVID-19. The rearrangement links TRBV10-3 to TRBJ1-3; a possible D gene is TRBD1 (6 bases). The sample was PBMCs or T cells enriched from blood (not recorded which). CDR3 amino acids: CAISAPTGSGNTIYF. CDR3 sequence (DNA): TGTGCCATCAGTGCGCCCACAGGGTCTGGAAACACCATATATTTT.